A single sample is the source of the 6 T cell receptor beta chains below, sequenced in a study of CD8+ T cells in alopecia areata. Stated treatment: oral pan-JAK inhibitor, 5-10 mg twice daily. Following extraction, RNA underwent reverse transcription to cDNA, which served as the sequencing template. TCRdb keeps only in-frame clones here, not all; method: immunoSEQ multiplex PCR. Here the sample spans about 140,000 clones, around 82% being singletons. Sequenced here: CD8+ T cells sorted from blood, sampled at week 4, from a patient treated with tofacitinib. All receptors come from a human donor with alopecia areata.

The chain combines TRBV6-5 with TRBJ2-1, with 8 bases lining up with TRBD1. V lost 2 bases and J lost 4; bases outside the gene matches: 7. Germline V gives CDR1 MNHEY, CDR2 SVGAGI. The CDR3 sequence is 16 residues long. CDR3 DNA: TGTGCCAGCAGTTACACCGCCGGGACAGGATACAATGAGCAGTTCTTC. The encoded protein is CASSYTAGTGYNEQFF.

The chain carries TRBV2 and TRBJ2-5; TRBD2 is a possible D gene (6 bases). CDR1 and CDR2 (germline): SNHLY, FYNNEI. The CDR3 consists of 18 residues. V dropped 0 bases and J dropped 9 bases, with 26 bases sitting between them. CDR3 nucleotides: TGTGCCAGCAGTGAAGCTGGTCCGAGGAGGGCGCAGTCGGGGGCCCAGTACTTC. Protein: CASSEAGPRRAQSGAQYF.

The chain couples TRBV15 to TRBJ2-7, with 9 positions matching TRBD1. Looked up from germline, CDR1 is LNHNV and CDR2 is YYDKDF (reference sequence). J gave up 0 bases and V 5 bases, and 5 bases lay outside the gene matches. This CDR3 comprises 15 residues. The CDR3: CATSGTGLTSYEQYF. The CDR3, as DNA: TGTGCCACCAGCGGGACAGGGTTGACCTCCTACGAGCAGTACTTC.

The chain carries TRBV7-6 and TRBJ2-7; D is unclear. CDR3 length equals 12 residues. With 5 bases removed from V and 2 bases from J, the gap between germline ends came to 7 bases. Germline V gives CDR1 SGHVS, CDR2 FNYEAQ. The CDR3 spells CASSDTAYEQYF. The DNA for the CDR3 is TGTGCCAGCAGCGACACAGCCTACGAGCAGTACTTC.

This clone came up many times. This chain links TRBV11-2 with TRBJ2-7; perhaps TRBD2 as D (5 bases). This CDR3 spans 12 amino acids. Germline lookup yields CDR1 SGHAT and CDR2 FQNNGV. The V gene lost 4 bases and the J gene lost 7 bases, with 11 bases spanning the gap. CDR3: CASSSDSLEQYF. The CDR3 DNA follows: TGTGCCAGCAGCTCGGACTCCCTGGAGCAGTACTTC.

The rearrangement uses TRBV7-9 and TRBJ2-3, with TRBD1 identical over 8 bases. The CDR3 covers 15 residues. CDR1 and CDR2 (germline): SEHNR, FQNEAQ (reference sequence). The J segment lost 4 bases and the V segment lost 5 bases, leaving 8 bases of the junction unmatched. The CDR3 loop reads CASSPRTGLADTQYF. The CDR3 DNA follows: TGTGCCAGCAGCCCGCGGACAGGGTTAGCAGATACGCAGTATTTT.